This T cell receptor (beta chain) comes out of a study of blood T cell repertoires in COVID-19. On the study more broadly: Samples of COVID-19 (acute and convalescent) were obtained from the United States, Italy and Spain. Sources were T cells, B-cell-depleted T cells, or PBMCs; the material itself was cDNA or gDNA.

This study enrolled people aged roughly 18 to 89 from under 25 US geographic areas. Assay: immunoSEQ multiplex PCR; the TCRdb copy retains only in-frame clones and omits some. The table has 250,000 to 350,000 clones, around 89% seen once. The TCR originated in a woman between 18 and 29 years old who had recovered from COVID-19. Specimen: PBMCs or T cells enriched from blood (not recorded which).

The CDR3 DNA follows: TGTGCCAGCAGAAGTCGACAGCGTGGCTACACCTTC. Translation: CASRSRQRGYTF. The chain couples TRBV28 to TRBJ1-2, with D possibly TRBD1 on 5 matching bases. The V gene's germline CDR1 is MDHEN and CDR2 SYDVKM. This CDR3 is 12 amino acids long. V was shortened by 6 bases and J by 7 bases, with 12 bases between the two germline ends.